The 18 T cell receptor beta chains below were found in one sample sequenced in a study of T cells in Graves' hyperthyroidism and ophthalmopathy. Researchers took RNA transcripts and amplified the TCR beta CDR3 regions from them. The primer set for the first-round RT-PCR of the TCR CDR3 was HTBI. In TCRdb, the multiplex PCR reads were re-called with MiXCR into one record per CDR3 protein. The sample holds under 400,000 distinct CDR3 sequences; about 15% are singletons and the top ten take roughly 33%. The sequenced material came from blood. The receptors shown here come from a man aged 25-40 years with Graves' hyperthyroidism.

This clonotype has only a few counts. This chain links TRBV7-2 with TRBJ2-4; 9 positions agree with TRBD2. Germline CDR1 is SGHTA and CDR2 is FQGNSA. J lost 5 bases, V lost 5 bases, and 10 bases had no gene match. The CDR3 spans 16 residues. The CDR3 loop is CASSMVAGVAENIQYF. In DNA form, the CDR3 reads TGTGCCAGCAGCATGGTAGCGGGAGTGGCCGAAAACATTCAGTACTTC.

This clonotype appeared many times. The chain uses TRBV12-3 or TRBV12-4 and TRBJ2-5; D is uncertain. Trimming pared 5 bases from V and 2 bases from J, leaving 12 bases between. The CDR3 is made up of 14 amino acids. The CDR3 spells CASSADGWQETQYF. The CDR3, as DNA: TGTGCCAGCAGTGCCGACGGGTGGCAAGAGACCCAGTACTTC.

A few counts support this clonotype. The V call is TRBV19, the J call TRBJ2-1; 7 bases map to TRBD2. From germline, CDR1 is LNHDA and CDR2 SQIVND (reference sequence). This CDR3 has 15 residues. V was pared by 2 bases and J by 9 bases, with 10 bases of the junction left unmatched. The CDR3 loop reads CASSIPGGSRVEQFF. The CDR3 nucleotides read TGTGCCAGTAGTATACCGGGCGGGAGTAGGGTTGAGCAGTTCTTC.

This clonotype was counted at least ten times. The chain uses TRBV5-1 and TRBJ1-2, with D possibly TRBD1 on 5 matching bases. Trimming removed 2 bases at V and 7 bases at J, with 12 bases between. Germline V gene lookup returns CDR1 SGHRS and CDR2 YFSETQ. The CDR3 loop spans 13 amino acids. CDR3 bases: TGCGCCAGCAGCTTACAGGCAGATGGTGGCTACACCTTC. Translated: CASSLQADGGYTF.

This clonotype appeared many times. The V gene is TRBV6-5, the J gene TRBJ1-1, with unresolved D. V lost 0 bases and J 2 bases, leaving 10 bases between the germline ends. The CDR3 sequence is 15 residues long. The germline V gene encodes CDR1 MNHEY and CDR2 SVGAGI. CDR3 protein: CASSYSTQSNTEAFF. The CDR3 nucleotides are TGTGCCAGCAGTTACTCGACACAGTCCAACACTGAAGCTTTCTTT.

This clonotype has at least ten counts. Here the CDR3 DNA reads TGTGCCAGCAGGCTGGGGGGATACAATGAGCAGTTCTTC. It specifies CASRLGGYNEQFF. The rearrangement links TRBV12-3 or TRBV12-4 to TRBJ2-1; D is possibly TRBD2 (6 bases). Trimming pared 6 bases from V and 4 bases from J, leaving 10 bases between. The CDR3 has 13 amino acids.

The chain links TRBV12-3 or TRBV12-4 to TRBJ2-7, with unresolved D. With 6 bases removed from V and 5 bases from J, the gap between germline ends came to 14 bases. The CDR3 is 13 residues long. The CDR3 DNA is TGTGCCAGCAGGCCCGACCCATACCACGAGCAGTACTTC. This encodes CASRPDPYHEQYF.

This clonotype was detected ten times or more. The V and J genes are TRBV6-1 and TRBJ2-7, with TRBD2 matching 15 bases. The CDR3 extends over 17 amino acids. The germline gives CDR1 MNHNS, CDR2 SASEGT. V lost 5 bases, J lost 7 bases, and 12 bases stayed unmatched. The CDR3 DNA reads TGTGCCAGCAGTTACCCGGGACTAGCGGGAGGTCCTCGGGAGCAGTACTTC. Translation gives CASSYPGLAGGPREQYF.

The sample holds a few counts of this clonotype. The rearrangement links TRBV29-1 to TRBJ1-1; D is unresolved. CDR1 is SQVTM, CDR2 ANQGSEA, per germline. The CDR3 totals 13 residues. V shed 3 bases and J shed 0 bases, with 8 bases lying between them. The CDR3 sequence is CSVERIMNTEAFF. The CDR3 region has the DNA TGCAGCGTTGAGAGGATCATGAACACTGAAGCTTTCTTT.

A few counts support this clonotype. The chain is built from TRBV11-2 and TRBJ1-4; D perhaps matches TRBD1 (5 bases). This CDR3 has 15 amino acids. CDR1 and CDR2 from the germline V gene are SGHAT and FQNNGV. With 4 bases removed from V and 5 bases from J, the gap between germline ends came to 14 bases. The CDR3 protein is CASSWGDGQNEKLFF. CDR3 nucleotide sequence: TGTGCCAGCAGCTGGGGGGACGGACAAAATGAAAAACTGTTTTTT.

This clonotype was observed at least ten times. The chain's CDR3 is CSAFTGTSGDNEQFF. CDR3 nucleotides: TGCAGTGCTTTCACCGGGACTAGCGGAGACAATGAGCAGTTCTTC. The J gene is TRBJ2-1, the V gene TRBV20-1; 11 positions agree with TRBD2. With 5 bases clipped from V and 5 bases from J, the junction kept 8 bases outside the gene matches. Per the germline V gene, CDR1 is DFQATT and CDR2 is SNEGSKA (reference sequence). The CDR3 sequence is 15 residues long.

This clonotype was observed many times. The J gene is TRBJ2-4, the V gene TRBV7-2; D possibly corresponds to TRBD2 (5 bases). V gave up 4 bases and J gave up 7 bases, with 17 bases separating them. The CDR3 spans 15 residues. Germline CDR1 is SGHTA and CDR2 is FQGNSA. The CDR3 spells CASSSAGWGVNIQYF. CDR3 nucleotide sequence: TGTGCCAGCAGCTCCGCCGGCTGGGGAGTGAACATTCAGTACTTC.

The table lists this clonotype with many counts. V and J are TRBV28 and TRBJ2-1, with D perhaps matching TRBD2 (5 bases). V was shortened by 2 bases and J by 7 bases, with 9 bases between the two germline ends. The CDR3 has 13 amino acids. Germline assignment: CDR1 MDHEN and CDR2 SYDVKM. CDR3 DNA: TGTGCCAGCAGTTTAAGCGGCGGGAATGAGCAGTTCTTC. Residues: CASSLSGGNEQFF.

This clonotype was counted ten times or more. This chain uses TRBV7-2 with TRBJ1-5, with unresolved D. V lost 4 bases to trimming and J lost 6 bases, with 10 bases between them. The CDR3 runs to 13 residues. CDR1 is SGHTA and CDR2 is FQGNSA in the germline V gene. The CDR3 DNA follows: TGTGCCAGCAGCTCACAACCGGGTCAGCCCCAGCATTTT. Residues: CASSSQPGQPQHF.

This clonotype was counted between two and nine times. The chain joins TRBV20-1 to TRBJ2-7; D call uncertain. CDR1 is DFQATT and CDR2 is SNEGSKA in the germline V gene (reference sequence). CDR3 size: 15 residues. V gave up 1 base and J gave up 1 base, with 14 bases separating them. The DNA of the CDR3 is TGCAGTGCTAGAGCAGTGGGCAGAGAATCCTACGAGCAGTACTTC. Protein sequence: CSARAVGRESYEQYF.

Ten or more counts support this clonotype. The genes are TRBV5-1 and TRBJ2-7; tentative D call: TRBD2 (6 bases). The CDR3 extends over 15 amino acids. The V and J ends lost 2 bases and 1 base respectively, with 13 bases between them. Germline V gene lookup returns CDR1 SGHRS and CDR2 YFSETQ. CDR3 DNA: TGCGCCAGCAGCTTCGACGGGAGTGGGTCCTACGAGCAGTACTTC. Encoded protein: CASSFDGSGSYEQYF.

A few counts support this clonotype. The chain is built from TRBV10-3 and TRBJ2-3; D gene uncertain. Germline CDR1 reads ENHRY; CDR2 reads SYGVKD. CDR3 size: 11 residues. The V end was cut by 11 bases, the J end by 6 bases, with 12 bases between. CDR3 nucleotide sequence: TGTGCCCCGGTTCCCCGGGATACGCAGTATTTT. Protein: CAPVPRDTQYF.

The CDR3 DNA reads as TGTGCCAGCAGTTCGGCGGCAGGCACAGATACGCAGTATTTT. Translation: CASSSAAGTDTQYF. The V and J genes are TRBV27 and TRBJ2-3, with unresolved D. The germline V gene has CDR1 MNHEY and CDR2 SMNVEV (reference sequence). V gave up 4 bases and J gave up 1 base, with 9 bases separating them. This CDR3 is built from 14 residues.